A selection of T cell receptor beta chains follows, all from one sample in a study of human T cells and chemical hapten exposure. A single record per CDR3 protein comes from TCRdb applying MiXCR to the RACE reads. Among approximately 400,000 distinct CDR3 sequences listed, roughly 5% were seen once. Sequenced here: whole blood, sampled in connection with sensitization to the hapten diphenylcyclopropenone (DPC). The receptors were gathered from a woman aged 45-65 years with alopecia areata. Some clones in this sample may be carry-over from other donors' samples. Both conserved end residues are part of each CDR3. Each record gives: J gene, clone size, V gene, CDR3 protein. Size values are once, few and many counts, or a class for expanded clones, and some rows have none.

TRBJ1-4	few	TRBV6-6	CASSPGHPYEKLFF
TRBJ1-2	many	TRBV7-9	CASTDSYGYTF
TRBJ2-1	many	TRBV9	CASSVAPGGRGEQFF
TRBJ2-3	many	TRBV29-1	CSVEGVRDRGRGDTQYF
TRBJ1-1	few	TRBV12-3/TRBV12-4	CASNEDRVRTEAFF
TRBJ2-3	many	TRBV20-1	CSARTGGLTDTQYF
TRBJ2-7	-	TRBV6-5	CASSYSLRGFSEQYF
TRBJ2-7	many	TRBV12-3/TRBV12-4	CASSLRDGSYEQYF
TRBJ2-3	few	TRBV3-1	CASSQDPRRGGTDTQYF
TRBJ2-7	many	TRBV12-3/TRBV12-4	CASSLGTGGEQYF
TRBJ2-1	few	TRBV29-1	CSVVASGRNEQFF
TRBJ2-7	few	TRBV21-1	CASSRLHDRVITYEQYF
TRBJ1-5	few	TRBV12-5	CASGLRVTGRCGNQPQHF
TRBJ2-5	many	TRBV5-5	CASSPETGYQETQYF
TRBJ1-1	many	TRBV7-8	CASSLDGPLVTEAFF
TRBJ1-1	many	TRBV6-2/TRBV6-3	CASSYWGTEAFF
TRBJ1-5	many	TRBV4-3	CASSQVPGSNQPQHF
TRBJ2-5	-	TRBV28	CASSFPPEGKETQYF
TRBJ2-7	many	TRBV9	CASSGGLATEQYF
TRBJ2-7	-	TRBV3-1	CASSHLSYEQYF
TRBJ2-1	many	TRBV29-1	CSVESHNRVSYNEQFF
TRBJ1-1	many	TRBV20-1	CSASRTDRTFF